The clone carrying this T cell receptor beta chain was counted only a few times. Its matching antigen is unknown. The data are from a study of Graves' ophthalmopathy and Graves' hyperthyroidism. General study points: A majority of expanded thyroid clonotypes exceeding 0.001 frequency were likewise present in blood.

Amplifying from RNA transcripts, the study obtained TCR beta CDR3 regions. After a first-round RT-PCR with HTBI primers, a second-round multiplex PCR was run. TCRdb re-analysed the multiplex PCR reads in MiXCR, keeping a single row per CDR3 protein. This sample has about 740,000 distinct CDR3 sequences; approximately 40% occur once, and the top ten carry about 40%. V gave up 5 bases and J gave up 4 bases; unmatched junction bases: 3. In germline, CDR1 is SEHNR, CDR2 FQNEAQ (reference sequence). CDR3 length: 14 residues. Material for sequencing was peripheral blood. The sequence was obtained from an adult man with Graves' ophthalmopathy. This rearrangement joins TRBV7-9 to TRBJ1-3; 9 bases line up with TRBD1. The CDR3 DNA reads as TGTGCCAGCAGCCGGGACAGGGCGGGAAACACCATATATTTT. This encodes CASSRDRAGNTIYF. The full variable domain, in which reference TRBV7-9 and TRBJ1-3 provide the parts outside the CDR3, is DTGVSQNPRHKITKRGQNVTFRCDPISEHNRLYWYRQTLGQGPEFLTYFQNEAQLEKSRLLSDRFSAERPKGSFSTLEIQRTEQGDSAMYLCASSRDRAGNTIYFGEGSWLTVV.